A single T cell receptor beta chain is shown here with its context. What it binds is unknown. Libraries were prepared by immunoSEQ multiplex PCR; TCRdb keeps only in-frame clonotypes and omits some of them. The sample records some 2 million clones, approximately 94% being singletons. These data are taken from a study of shared clonotypes between healthy human individuals. Study results and caveats: Between a handful of donors, naive CD4 clonotypes were shared at a level of about 5.3%. In having few donors, the study represented limited genetic and exposure-history diversity.

Germline lookup yields CDR1 MDHEN and CDR2 SYDVKM. The CDR3 spans 15 residues. The ends were cut back, 4 bases at V and 1 base at J, with 13 bases in the middle. Terminally differentiated effector memory CD45RA+ cells were excluded by CCR7 positive selection of CD45RO-negative cells. There were only Caucasian adults among the donors, and all lived in Nashville, Tennessee. The sequence came from a man aged 18 to 30 in good health. The chain recombines TRBV28 with TRBJ2-5; D is perhaps TRBD1 or TRBD2 (5 bases each). The sequencing input was naive CD8+ T cells sorted from blood. The DNA of the CDR3 is TGTGCCAGCAGTTGGGACGGTTATGGCCAAGAGACCCAGTACTTC. This translates into CASSWDGYGQETQYF.